This record looks at one T cell receptor (beta chain) sequence and its context. This specimen comes from a study of blood T cell repertoires in COVID-19. Germline assignment: CDR1 SGHNT and CDR2 YYREEE (reference sequence). V was pared by 2 bases and J by 0 bases, with 9 bases between. The CDR3 runs to 15 residues. Measured with immunoSEQ multiplex PCR; TCRdb has only the in-frame clones, and not every one. Of more than 150,000 clones listed, about 80% are singletons. Sequenced material: peripheral blood. This chain connects TRBV5-4 to TRBJ2-1; D ambiguous. The source is a man between 60 and 75 years old with acute or convalescent COVID-19. Written as DNA, the CDR3 is TGTGCCAGCAGCTTAAGTTTGAGCTCCTACAATGAGCAGTTCTTC. Amino acids: CASSLSLSSYNEQFF.